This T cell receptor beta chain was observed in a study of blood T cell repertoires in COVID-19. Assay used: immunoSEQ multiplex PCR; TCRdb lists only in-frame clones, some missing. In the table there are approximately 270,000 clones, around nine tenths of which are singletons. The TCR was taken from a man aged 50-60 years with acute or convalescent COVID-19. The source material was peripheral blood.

CDR3 in amino acids: CASSLGPPWGEKLFF. CDR3 sequence (DNA): TGTGCCAGCAGCTTAGGGCCGCCGTGGGGCGAAAAACTGTTTTTT. This chain joins TRBV11-2 and TRBJ1-4; possible D gene TRBD1, 5 bases. The CDR3 has 15 amino acids. Germline CDR1 reads SGHAT; CDR2 reads FQNNGV. Trimming cost V 1 base and J 8 bases, with 14 bases left between them. Complete variable domain (other parts from reference TRBV11-2 and TRBJ1-4): EAGVAQSPRYKIIEKRQSVAFWCNPISGHATLYWYQQILGQGPKLLIQFQNNGVVDDSQLPKDRFSAERLKGVDSTLKIQPAKLEDSAVYLCASSLGPPWGEKLFFGSGTQLSVL.